This T cell receptor (beta chain) comes out of a study of CD8 T cells in Susac syndrome. Random-hexamer reverse transcription was applied to about 0.45 to 1 ug RNA. The TCR beta CDR3 was amplified by immunoSEQ multiplex PCR across 54 Vbeta, 13 Jbeta. TCRdb called the immunoSEQ multiplex PCR reads again in MiXCR, with one record for every CDR3 protein. This sample yields under 200,000 distinct CDR3 sequences, of which roughly 94% are seen a single time; about 0.095% belongs to the top ten. CDR3 size: 11 residues. Germline V gives CDR1 SQVTM, CDR2 ANQGSEA. V shed 7 bases and J shed 7 bases, with 13 bases lying between them. Healthy donors constituted the controls, which were matched for age and sex.

V and J are TRBV29-1 and TRBJ1-2; weak D call: TRBD1 (5 bases). The sequencing sample was made of CD4+ T cells from PBMCs. This sequence originates from a human donor in good health. The CDR3: CSAYQGGGYTF. The CDR3 DNA reads TGCAGCGCCTACCAGGGAGGTGGCTACACCTTC.